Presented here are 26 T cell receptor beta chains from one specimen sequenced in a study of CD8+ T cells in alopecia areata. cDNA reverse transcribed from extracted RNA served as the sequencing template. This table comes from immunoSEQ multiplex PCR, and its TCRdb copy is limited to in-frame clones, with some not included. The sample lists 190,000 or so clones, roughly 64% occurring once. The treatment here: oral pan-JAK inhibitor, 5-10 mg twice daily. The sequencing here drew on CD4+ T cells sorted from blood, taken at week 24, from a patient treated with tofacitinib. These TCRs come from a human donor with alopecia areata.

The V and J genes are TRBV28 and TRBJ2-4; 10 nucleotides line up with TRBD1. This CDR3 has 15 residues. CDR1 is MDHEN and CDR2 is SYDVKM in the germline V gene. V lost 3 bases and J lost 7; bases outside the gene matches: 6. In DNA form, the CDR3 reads TGTGCCAGCAGTTTCGTATTGGGACAGGGGAACATTCAGTACTTC. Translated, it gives CASSFVLGQGNIQYF.

CDR3: CAWSAQGGDGYTF. Written as DNA, the CDR3 is TGTGCCTGGAGTGCCCAGGGGGGTGACGGCTACACCTTC. The chain is built from TRBV30 and TRBJ1-2, with 7 bases aligning to TRBD1. The CDR3 sequence is 13 residues long. In germline, CDR1 is GTSNPN, CDR2 SVGIG (reference sequence). With V trimmed by 1 base and J by 8 bases, 7 bases remained unmatched.

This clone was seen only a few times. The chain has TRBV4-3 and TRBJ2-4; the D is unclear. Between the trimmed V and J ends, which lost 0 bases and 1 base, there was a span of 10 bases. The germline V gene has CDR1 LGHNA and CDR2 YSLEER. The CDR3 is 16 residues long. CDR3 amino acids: CASSQDRQAAKNIQYF. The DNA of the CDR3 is TGCGCCAGCAGCCAAGATCGGCAGGCTGCCAAAAACATTCAGTACTTC.

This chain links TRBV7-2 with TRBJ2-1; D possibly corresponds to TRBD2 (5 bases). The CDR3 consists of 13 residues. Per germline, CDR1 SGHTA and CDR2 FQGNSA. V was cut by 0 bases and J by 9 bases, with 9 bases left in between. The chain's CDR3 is CASSLAARAEQFF. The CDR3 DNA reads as TGTGCCAGCAGCTTAGCCGCGCGGGCTGAGCAGTTCTTC.

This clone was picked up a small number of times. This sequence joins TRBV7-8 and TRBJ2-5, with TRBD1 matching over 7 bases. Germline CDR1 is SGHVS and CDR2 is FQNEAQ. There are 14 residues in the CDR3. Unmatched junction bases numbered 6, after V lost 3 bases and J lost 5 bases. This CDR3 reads CASSLGQSGETQYF. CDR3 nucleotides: TGTGCCAGCAGCTTGGGACAGAGTGGGGAGACCCAGTACTTC.

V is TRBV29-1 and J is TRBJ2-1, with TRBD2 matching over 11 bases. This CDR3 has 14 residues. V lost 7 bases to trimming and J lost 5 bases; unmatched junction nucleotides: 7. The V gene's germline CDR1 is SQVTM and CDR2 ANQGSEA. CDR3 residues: CSAPLAGENNEQFF. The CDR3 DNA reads TGCAGCGCACCACTAGCGGGGGAGAACAATGAGCAGTTCTTC.

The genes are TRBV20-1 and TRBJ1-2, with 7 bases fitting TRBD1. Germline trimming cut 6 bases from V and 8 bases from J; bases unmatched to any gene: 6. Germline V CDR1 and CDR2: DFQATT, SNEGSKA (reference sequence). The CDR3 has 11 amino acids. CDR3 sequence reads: CSARTGFGYTF. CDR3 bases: TGCAGTGCGAGGACAGGATTCGGCTACACCTTC.

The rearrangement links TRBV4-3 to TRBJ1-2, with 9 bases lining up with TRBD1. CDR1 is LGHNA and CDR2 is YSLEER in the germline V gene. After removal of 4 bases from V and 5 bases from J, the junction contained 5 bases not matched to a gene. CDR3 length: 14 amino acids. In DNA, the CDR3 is TGCGCCAGCAGCCGGACAGGGGCAGGGTATGGCTACACCTTC. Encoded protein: CASSRTGAGYGYTF.

The CDR3 sequence: CASSQGQGTSGRGETQYF. CDR3 coding DNA: TGTGCCAGCAGCCAAGGACAGGGGACTAGCGGGAGAGGAGAGACCCAGTACTTC. The chain recombines TRBV11-1 with TRBJ2-5, with 14 bases lining up with TRBD2. The CDR3 is 18 residues long. Germline values: CDR1 SGHAT, CDR2 FQDESV (reference sequence). With V trimmed by 5 bases and J by 4 bases, 12 bases remained unmatched.

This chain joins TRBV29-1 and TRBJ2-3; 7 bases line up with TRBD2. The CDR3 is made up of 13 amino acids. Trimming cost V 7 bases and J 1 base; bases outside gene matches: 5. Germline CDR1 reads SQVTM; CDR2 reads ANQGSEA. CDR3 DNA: TGCAGCGGAGACCTAGCGGGCACAGATACGCAGTATTTT. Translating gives CSGDLAGTDTQYF.

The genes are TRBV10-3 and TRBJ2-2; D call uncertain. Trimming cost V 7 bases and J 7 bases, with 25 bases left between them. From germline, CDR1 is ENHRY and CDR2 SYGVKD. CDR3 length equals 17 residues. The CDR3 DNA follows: TGTGCCATCACACCGAACCGGGCGACGTTAGCTGTCGGGGAGCTGTTTTTT. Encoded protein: CAITPNRATLAVGELFF.

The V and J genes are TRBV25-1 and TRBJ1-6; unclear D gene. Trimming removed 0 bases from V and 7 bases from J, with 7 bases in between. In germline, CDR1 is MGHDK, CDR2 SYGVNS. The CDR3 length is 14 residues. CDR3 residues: CASSEYRMNSPLHF. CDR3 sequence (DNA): TGTGCCAGCAGTGAATACCGAATGAATTCACCCCTCCACTTT.

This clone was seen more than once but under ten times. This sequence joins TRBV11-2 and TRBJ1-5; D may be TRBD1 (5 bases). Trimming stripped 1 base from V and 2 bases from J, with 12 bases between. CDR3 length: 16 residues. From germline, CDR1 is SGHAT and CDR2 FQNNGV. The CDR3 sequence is CASSLGAGGGNQPQHF. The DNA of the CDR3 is TGTGCCAGCAGCTTAGGGGCCGGAGGGGGCAATCAGCCCCAGCATTTT.

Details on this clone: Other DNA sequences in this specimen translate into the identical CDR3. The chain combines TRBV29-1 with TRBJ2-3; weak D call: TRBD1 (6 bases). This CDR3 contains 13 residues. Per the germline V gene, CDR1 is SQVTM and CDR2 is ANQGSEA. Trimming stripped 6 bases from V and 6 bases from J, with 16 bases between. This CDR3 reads CSVRGRGTDTQYF. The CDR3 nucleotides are TGCAGCGTCCGAGGCAGGGGTACGGATACGCAGTATTTT.

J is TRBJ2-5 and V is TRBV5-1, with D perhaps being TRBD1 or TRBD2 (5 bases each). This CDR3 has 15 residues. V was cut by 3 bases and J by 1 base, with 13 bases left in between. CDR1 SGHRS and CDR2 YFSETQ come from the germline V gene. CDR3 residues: CASSSGAGLQETQYF. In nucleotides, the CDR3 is TGCGCCAGCAGCTCTGGGGCGGGTCTCCAAGAGACCCAGTACTTC.

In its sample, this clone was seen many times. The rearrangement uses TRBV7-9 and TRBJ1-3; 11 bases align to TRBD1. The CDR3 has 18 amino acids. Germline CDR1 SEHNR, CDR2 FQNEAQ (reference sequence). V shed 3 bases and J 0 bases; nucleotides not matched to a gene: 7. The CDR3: CASSLFRDRGTSGNTIYF. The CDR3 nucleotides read TGTGCCAGCAGCTTGTTTCGGGACAGGGGGACCTCTGGAAACACCATATATTTT.

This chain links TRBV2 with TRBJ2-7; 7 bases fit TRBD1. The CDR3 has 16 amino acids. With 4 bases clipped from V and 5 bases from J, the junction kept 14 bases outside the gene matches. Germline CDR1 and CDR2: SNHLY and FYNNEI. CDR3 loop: CASSAERQGVGDEQYF. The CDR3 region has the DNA TGTGCCAGCAGTGCAGAGCGACAGGGTGTAGGAGACGAGCAGTACTTC. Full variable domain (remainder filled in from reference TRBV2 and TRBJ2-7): EPEVTQTPSHQVTQMGQEVILRCVPISNHLYFYWYRQILGQKVEFLVSFYNNEISEKSEIFDDQFSVERPDGSNFTLKIRSTKLEDSAMYFCASSAERQGVGDEQYFGPGTRLTVT.

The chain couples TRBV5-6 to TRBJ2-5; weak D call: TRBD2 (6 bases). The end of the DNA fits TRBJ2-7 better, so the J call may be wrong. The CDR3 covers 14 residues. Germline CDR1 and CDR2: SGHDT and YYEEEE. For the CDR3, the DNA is TGTGCCAGCAGCTTGGTGCAGGGAGGAAACGAGCAGTACTTC. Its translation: CASSLVQGGNEQYF.

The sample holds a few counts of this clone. The CDR3: CASSETRGGNQPQHF. CDR3 coding DNA: TGTGCCAGCAGTGAGACCAGGGGTGGCAATCAGCCCCAGCATTTT. The chain employs TRBV2 and TRBJ1-5; TRBD1 might be the D (6 bases). The CDR3 consists of 15 residues. Germline CDR1 SNHLY, CDR2 FYNNEI. The V end lost 3 bases, the J end lost 2 bases, and 11 bases lay between the germline ends.

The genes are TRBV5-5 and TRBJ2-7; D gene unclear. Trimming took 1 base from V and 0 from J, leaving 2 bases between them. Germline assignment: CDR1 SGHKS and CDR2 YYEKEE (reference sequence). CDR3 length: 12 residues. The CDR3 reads CASSLSSYEQYF. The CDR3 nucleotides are TGTGCCAGCAGCTTGAGCTCCTACGAGCAGTACTTC.

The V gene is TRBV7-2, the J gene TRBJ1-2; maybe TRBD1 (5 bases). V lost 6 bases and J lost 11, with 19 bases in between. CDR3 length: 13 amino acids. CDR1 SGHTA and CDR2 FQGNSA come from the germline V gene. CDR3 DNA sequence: TGTGCCAGCAGTTTGCAAATTACTGGGGGGTACACCTTC. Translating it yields CASSLQITGGYTF. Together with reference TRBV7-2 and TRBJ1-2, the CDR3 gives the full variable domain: GAGVSQSPSNKVTEKGKDVELRCDPISGHTALYWYRQSLGQGLEFLIYFQGNSAPDKSGLPSDRFSAERTGGSVSTLTIQRTQQEDSAVYLCASSLQITGGYTFGSGTRLTVV.

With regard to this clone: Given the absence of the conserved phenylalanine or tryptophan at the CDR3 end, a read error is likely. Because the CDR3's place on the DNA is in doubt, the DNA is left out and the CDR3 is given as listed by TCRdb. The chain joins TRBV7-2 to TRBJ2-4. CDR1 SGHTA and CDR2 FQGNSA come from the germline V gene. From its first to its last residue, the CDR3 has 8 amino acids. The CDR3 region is CASSYGSR.

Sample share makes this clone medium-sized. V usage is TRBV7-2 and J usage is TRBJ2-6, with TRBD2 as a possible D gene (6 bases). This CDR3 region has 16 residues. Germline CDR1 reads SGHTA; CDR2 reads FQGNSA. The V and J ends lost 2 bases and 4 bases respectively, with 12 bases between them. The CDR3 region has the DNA TGTGCCAGCAGCTTAAGGGCGGGGACCGGGGCCAACGTCCTGACTTTC. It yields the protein CASSLRAGTGANVLTF.

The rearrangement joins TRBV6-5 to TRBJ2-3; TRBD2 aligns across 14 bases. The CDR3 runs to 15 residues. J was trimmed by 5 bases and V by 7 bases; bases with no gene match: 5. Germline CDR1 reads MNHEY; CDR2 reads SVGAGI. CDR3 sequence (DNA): TGTGCCAGCACTCGACTAGCGGGGGGGCGAGATACGCAGTATTTT. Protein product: CASTRLAGGRDTQYF.

The CDR3, as DNA: TGTGCCAGCAGCACGGCAGCGGGGGGGAGCACAGATACGCAGTATTTT. Encoded protein: CASSTAAGGSTDTQYF. The chain employs TRBV7-8 and TRBJ2-3; TRBD2 matches 10 bases. The J segment lost 0 bases and the V segment lost 5 bases, leaving 5 bases of the junction unmatched. The CDR3 is 16 amino acids. CDR1 is SGHVS and CDR2 is FQNEAQ in the germline V gene.

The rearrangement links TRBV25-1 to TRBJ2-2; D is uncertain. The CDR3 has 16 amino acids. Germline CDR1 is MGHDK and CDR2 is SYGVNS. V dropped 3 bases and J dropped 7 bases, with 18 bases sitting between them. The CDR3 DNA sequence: TGTGCCAGCAGTGACGTCTCCAAGGAGTTAGGCGGGGAGCTGTTTTTT. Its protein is CASSDVSKELGGELFF.